This T cell receptor beta chain was identified in a study of T cells in Graves' hyperthyroidism and ophthalmopathy. Findings and caveats of the study: Most thyroid clonotypes with frequency above 0.001 were detected in blood.

It was considered stable Graves' hyperthyroidism when ophthalmopathy did not progress within 18 months. The study excluded patients with uncontrolled infection, other autoimmune disease, pregnancy or lactation. Clinical symptoms, serum thyroxine and TRAb, thyroid ultrasound and orbital computed tomography together formed the diagnostic basis. CDR3 length: 18 residues. With V trimmed by 5 bases and J by 2 bases, 17 bases remained unmatched. Per germline, CDR1 SGDLS and CDR2 YYNGEE. The CDR3 regions of TCR beta were amplified from RNA transcripts. The TCR CDR3 was amplified in a first-round RT-PCR using the HTBI primer set. TCRdb recomputed calls from the multiplex PCR reads with MiXCR, one row per CDR3 protein. The table lists about 360,000 distinct CDR3 sequences, around 14% of them singletons. This clonotype was detected many times. The antigen remains unidentified.

The TCR was taken from a woman between 18 and 29 years old with Graves' hyperthyroidism. What was sequenced was blood. The chain is built from TRBV9 and TRBJ2-3; 7 nucleotides agree with TRBD2. The CDR3 sequence is CASSSARRGTSSTDTQYF. The CDR3 DNA sequence: TGTGCCAGCAGTTCGGCCCGGCGGGGGACCTCCTCCACAGATACGCAGTATTTT.